These 26 T cell receptor beta chains were sequenced from one sample in a study of shared clonotypes between healthy human individuals. Sequencing used immunoSEQ multiplex PCR; TCRdb keeps in-frame clones, though not all of them. Found here are millions of clones, 90% to 95% of them singletons; the top ten hold 0.14%. Sequencing was carried out using naive CD4+ T cells sorted from blood. Sample subset: CD45RA+ positively selected. The source is a man aged 18 to 30 in good health.

This chain uses TRBV7-9 with TRBJ2-1, with TRBD2 as a possible D gene (6 bases). V was clipped by 2 bases and J by 7 bases, with 12 bases between them. The germline V gene encodes CDR1 SEHNR and CDR2 FQNEAQ (reference sequence). The CDR3 has 14 residues. CDR3 DNA sequence: TGTGCCAGCAGCTTAACACTAGCTGAGAATGAGCAGTTCTTC. Amino acids: CASSLTLAENEQFF. The variable domain in full, completed from reference TRBV7-9 and TRBJ2-1, reads DTGVSQNPRHKITKRGQNVTFRCDPISEHNRLYWYRQTLGQGPEFLTYFQNEAQLEKSRLLSDRFSAERPKGSFSTLEIQRTEQGDSAMYLCASSLTLAENEQFFGPGTRLTVL.

The sample holds a few counts of this clone. CDR3 region: CASSPDWGGYTF. Here the CDR3 DNA reads TGTGCCAGCAGCCCCGATTGGGGTGGCTACACCTTC. This chain uses TRBV7-2 with TRBJ1-2; D remains ambiguous. This CDR3 contains 12 residues. Germline V lookup: CDR1 SGHTA, CDR2 FQGNSA. The V gene lost 5 bases and the J gene lost 7 bases, with 11 bases spanning the gap.

This clone appeared a few times. The V and J genes are TRBV7-9 and TRBJ1-1; unclear D gene. CDR1 and CDR2 (germline): SEHNR, FQNEAQ (reference sequence). The CDR3 consists of 11 residues. V was trimmed by 5 bases and J by 6 bases, leaving 7 bases between them. The CDR3 sequence is CASSHEAEAFF. CDR3 sequence (DNA): TGTGCCAGCAGCCACGAAGCTGAAGCTTTCTTT.

V usage is TRBV5-8 and J usage is TRBJ2-1; a possible D gene is TRBD1 (5 bases). The length of the CDR3 is 12 residues. V was pared by 5 bases and J by 7 bases, with 10 bases between. From germline, CDR1 is SGHTS and CDR2 YDEGEE. The CDR3 sequence: CASRGLENEQFF. CDR3 sequence (DNA): TGTGCCAGCAGGGGGCTAGAAAATGAGCAGTTCTTC. Full variable domain (remainder filled in from reference TRBV5-8 and TRBJ2-1): EAGVTQSPTHLIKTRGQQATLRCSPISGHTSVYWYQQALGLGLQFLLWYDEGEERNRGNFPPRFSGRQFPNYSSELNVNALELEDSALYLCASRGLENEQFFGPGTRLTVL.

This chain uses TRBV7-9 with TRBJ2-2; D possibly corresponds to TRBD2 (7 bases). This CDR3 has 17 amino acids. With 5 bases removed from V and 0 bases from J, the gap between germline ends came to 16 bases. The germline CDR1 and CDR2 sequences are SEHNR and FQNEAQ (reference sequence). This CDR3 reads CASSPHGRGANTGELFF. CDR3 coding DNA: TGTGCCAGCAGCCCTCATGGGAGGGGGGCGAACACCGGGGAGCTGTTTTTT.

V usage is TRBV9 and J usage is TRBJ1-1; no reliable D call. This CDR3 spans 14 amino acids. Trimming removed 0 bases at V and 0 bases at J, with 6 bases between. From germline, CDR1 is SGDLS and CDR2 YYNGEE. CDR3 DNA: TGTGCCAGCAGCGTAGATTATTTGAACACTGAAGCTTTCTTT. Its translation is CASSVDYLNTEAFF.

The V gene is TRBV7-2, the J gene TRBJ2-5, with a tentative D call TRBD2 (5 bases). Germline V lookup: CDR1 SGHTA, CDR2 FQGNSA. This CDR3 spans 16 amino acids. The V gene lost 5 bases and the J gene lost 1 base, with 17 bases spanning the gap. CDR3 sequence (DNA): TGTGCCAGCAGCCTAGGCACTAGTTGGGGCCAAGAGACCCAGTACTTC. This codes for CASSLGTSWGQETQYF.

The rearrangement joins TRBV5-1 to TRBJ1-1, with a weak D call TRBD1 (6 bases). The CDR3 length is 17 residues. Trimming stripped 3 bases from V and 1 base from J, with 19 bases between. CDR1 SGHRS and CDR2 YFSETQ come from the germline V gene. The CDR3 DNA follows: TGCGCCAGCAGCTCCCGTGGGGGGGGGCTCGGGAACACTGAAGCTTTCTTT. Its protein is CASSSRGGGLGNTEAFF. Variable domain in full (rest from reference TRBV5-1 and TRBJ1-1): KAGVTQTPRYLIKTRGQQVTLSCSPISGHRSVSWYQQTPGQGLQFLFEYFSETQRNKGNFPGRFSGRQFSNSRSEMNVSTLELGDSALYLCASSSRGGGLGNTEAFFGQGTRLTVV.

Concerning this clone itself: Different DNA sequences within this sample yield the same CDR3. The chain is built from TRBV7-9 and TRBJ2-3; the D is unclear. V was trimmed by 0 bases and J by 2 bases, leaving 6 bases between them. CDR1 SEHNR and CDR2 FQNEAQ come from the germline V gene (reference sequence). The CDR3 totals 14 residues. DNA for the CDR3: TGTGCCAGCAGCTTAGCGGGGTACACAGATACGCAGTATTTT. As protein: CASSLAGYTDTQYF.

The rearrangement joins TRBV10-3 to TRBJ2-7, with D possibly TRBD2 on 6 matching bases. The CDR3 loop spans 14 amino acids. Germline V gene data show CDR1 as ENHRY and CDR2 as SYGVKD. V dropped 5 bases and J dropped 5 bases, with 16 bases sitting between them. The CDR3 is CAISSGTQPDEQYF. The CDR3 coding sequence is TGTGCCATCAGTTCCGGGACTCAGCCTGACGAGCAGTACTTC.

A note on this clone: In the same sample, other DNA sequences code for this CDR3. The chain recombines TRBV28 with TRBJ1-2; no firm D call. Germline assignment: CDR1 MDHEN and CDR2 SYDVKM. Trimming stripped 3 bases from V and 4 bases from J, with 9 bases between. CDR3 size: 13 residues. CDR3 sequence (DNA): TGTGCCAGCAGTTTGGGTCAACCCTATGGCTACACCTTC. It is translated as CASSLGQPYGYTF.

This sequence joins TRBV10-2 and TRBJ2-3; maybe TRBD2 (5 bases). Looked up from germline, CDR1 is WSHSY and CDR2 is SAAADI. The V and J ends lost 2 bases and 3 bases respectively, with 9 bases between them. The CDR3 covers 14 residues. CDR3: CASSEQLVTDTQYF. The DNA for the CDR3 is TGCGCCAGCAGTGAGCAACTAGTTACAGATACGCAGTATTTT.

This chain joins TRBV10-3 and TRBJ2-7; maybe TRBD2 (5 bases). Trimming left V 4 bases short and J 6 bases short, with 13 bases between. Germline V gene data show CDR1 as ENHRY and CDR2 as SYGVKD. The CDR3 has 13 amino acids. This chain's CDR3 is CAISVIGSGEQYF. CDR3 in DNA: TGTGCCATCAGTGTCATAGGGAGCGGCGAGCAGTACTTC.

The gene calls are TRBV6-6 and TRBJ1-1; TRBD1 is a possible D gene (6 bases). Germline CDR1 MNHNY, CDR2 SVGAGI (reference sequence). Trimming pared 8 bases from V and 4 bases from J, leaving 11 bases between. This CDR3 has 12 amino acids. For the CDR3, the DNA is TGTGCCAGCGGACGGGGGGCCACTGAAGCTTTCTTT. It translates to CASGRGATEAFF.

The V and J genes are TRBV9 and TRBJ1-6; the match to TRBD1 covers 7 bases. The ends lost 6 bases at V and 5 bases at J; junction bases unmatched: 17. The germline V gene encodes CDR1 SGDLS and CDR2 YYNGEE. This CDR3 spans 18 amino acids. CDR3 sequence: CASNPQGKWGNNNSPLHF. CDR3 DNA sequence: TGTGCCAGCAATCCACAGGGGAAGTGGGGAAACAATAATTCACCCCTCCACTTT.

The chain employs TRBV7-2 and TRBJ2-7, with D possibly matching TRBD2 (6 bases). The CDR3 is 15 residues long. Germline CDR1 SGHTA, CDR2 FQGNSA. Trimming shortened V by 5 bases and J by 5 bases, and 19 bases separated the two germline ends. The CDR3 spells CASSVTSLPHHEQYF. The DNA for the CDR3 is TGTGCCAGCAGCGTTACTAGCCTACCTCACCACGAGCAGTACTTC. Variable domain in full (rest from reference TRBV7-2 and TRBJ2-7): GAGVSQSPSNKVTEKGKDVELRCDPISGHTALYWYRQSLGQGLEFLIYFQGNSAPDKSGLPSDRFSAERTGGSVSTLTIQRTQQEDSAVYLCASSVTSLPHHEQYFGPGTRLTVT.

The chain is built from TRBV5-1 and TRBJ2-6; D gene unclear. This CDR3 region has 15 residues. Trimming took off 2 bases at V and 0 bases at J, with 6 bases between the two ends. Looked up from germline, CDR1 is SGHRS and CDR2 is YFSETQ. This CDR3 is CASSFESSGANVLTF. As DNA, the CDR3 is TGCGCCAGCAGCTTCGAGAGCTCTGGGGCCAACGTCCTGACTTTC.

The V call is TRBV5-1, the J call TRBJ2-4; TRBD1 is a possible D gene (6 bases). CDR1 SGHRS and CDR2 YFSETQ come from the germline V gene. The V and J ends lost 0 bases and 1 base respectively, with 8 bases between them. This CDR3 region has 15 residues. The CDR3 DNA is TGCGCCAGCAGCTTGGAAGGACAGGCCAAAAACATTCAGTACTTC. Amino acid sequence: CASSLEGQAKNIQYF.

The chain combines TRBV28 with TRBJ2-7; 7 nucleotides line up with TRBD1. With V trimmed by 6 bases and J by 1 base, 6 bases remained unmatched. CDR1 is MDHEN, CDR2 SYDVKM, per germline. There are 14 residues in the CDR3. The CDR3 bases are TGTGCCAGCAGGACAGGGCTTGCATCCTACGAGCAGTACTTC. It specifies CASRTGLASYEQYF.

The chain employs TRBV9 and TRBJ1-6; TRBD1 is a possible D gene (5 bases). Trimming removed 0 bases at V and 9 bases at J, with 7 bases between. CDR1 and CDR2 from the germline V gene are SGDLS and YYNGEE. The CDR3 length is 13 residues. CDR3 DNA: TGTGCCAGCAGCGTAGCTAGGGGTTCACCCCTCCACTTT. Translation gives CASSVARGSPLHF. Full variable domain (rest looked up from reference TRBV9 and TRBJ1-6): DSGVTQTPKHLITATGQRVTLRCSPRSGDLSVYWYQQSLDQGLQFLIQYYNGEERAKGNILERFSAQQFPDLHSELNLSSLELGDSALYFCASSVARGSPLHFGNGTRLTVT.

The chain combines TRBV7-2 with TRBJ2-5; TRBD2 matches 10 bases. The germline V gene has CDR1 SGHTA and CDR2 FQGNSA. The CDR3 sequence is 17 residues long. V gave up 1 base and J gave up 4 bases; unmatched junction bases: 9. This chain's CDR3 is CASSLGVLAGSGETQYF. The CDR3 nucleotides are TGTGCCAGCAGCTTAGGGGTACTAGCGGGATCGGGAGAGACCCAGTACTTC. Variable domain in full (rest from reference TRBV7-2 and TRBJ2-5): GAGVSQSPSNKVTEKGKDVELRCDPISGHTALYWYRQSLGQGLEFLIYFQGNSAPDKSGLPSDRFSAERTGGSVSTLTIQRTQQEDSAVYLCASSLGVLAGSGETQYFGPGTRLLVL.

The chain links TRBV6-1 to TRBJ2-3; the match to TRBD2 covers 9 bases. After removal of 8 bases from V and 6 bases from J, the junction contained 9 bases not matched to a gene. This CDR3 has 14 amino acids. Germline V gene data show CDR1 as MNHNS and CDR2 as SASEGT. The CDR3 region has the DNA TGTGCCAGCTTAGGGGTTCTAGCGGGGGATACGCAGTATTTT. Protein: CASLGVLAGDTQYF.

The chain is built from TRBV11-2 and TRBJ2-3, with D possibly being TRBD1 or TRBD2 (5 bases each). Germline assignment: CDR1 SGHAT and CDR2 FQNNGV. The CDR3 totals 17 residues. The ends were cut back, 6 bases at V and 0 bases at J, with 19 bases in the middle. This CDR3 is CASRPAGWDRSTDTQYF. The CDR3, as DNA: TGTGCCAGCAGACCAGCCGGATGGGACCGAAGCACAGATACGCAGTATTTT.

V is TRBV7-2 and J is TRBJ2-5; the D gene is possibly TRBD1 (5 bases). Germline V gene sequence: CDR1 SGHTA, CDR2 FQGNSA. CDR3 size: 14 residues. Trimming left V 5 bases short and J 5 bases short, with 15 bases between. DNA of the CDR3: TGTGCCAGCAGCCCCCAGGGCAGCAGGGAGACCCAGTACTTC. Its protein is CASSPQGSRETQYF.

V usage is TRBV10-1 and J usage is TRBJ2-1; unclear D gene. Germline V gene data show CDR1 as WNHNN and CDR2 as SYGVQD (reference sequence). CDR3 length: 13 residues. V lost 5 bases and J 4 bases, leaving 9 bases between the germline ends. The CDR3 region has the DNA TGCGCCAGCAGTTCGAGCCTATACAATGAGCAGTTCTTC. Protein product: CASSSSLYNEQFF.

The V call is TRBV10-3, the J call TRBJ2-7; TRBD1 might be the D (6 bases). Germline-derived CDR1 and CDR2 are ENHRY and SYGVKD. V was clipped by 7 bases and J by 3 bases, with 10 bases between them. CDR3 length: 12 amino acids. The CDR3 loop reads CAITPTGYEQYF. The CDR3 nucleotides are TGTGCCATCACCCCGACAGGCTACGAGCAGTACTTC.